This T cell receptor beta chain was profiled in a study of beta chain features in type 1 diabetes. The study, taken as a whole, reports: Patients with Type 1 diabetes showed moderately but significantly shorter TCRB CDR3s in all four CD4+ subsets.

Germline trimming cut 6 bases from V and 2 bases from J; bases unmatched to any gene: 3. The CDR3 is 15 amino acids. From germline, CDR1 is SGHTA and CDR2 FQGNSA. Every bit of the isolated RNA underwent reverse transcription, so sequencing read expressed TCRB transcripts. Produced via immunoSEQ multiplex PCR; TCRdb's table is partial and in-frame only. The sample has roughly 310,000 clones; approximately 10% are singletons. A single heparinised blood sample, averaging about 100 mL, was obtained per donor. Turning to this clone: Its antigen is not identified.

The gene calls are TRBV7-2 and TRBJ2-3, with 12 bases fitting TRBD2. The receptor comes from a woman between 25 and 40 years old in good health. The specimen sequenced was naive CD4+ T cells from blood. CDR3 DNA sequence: TGTGCCAGCAGACTAGCGGGAGGCAACACAGATACGCAGTATTTT. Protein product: CASRLAGGNTDTQYF.